These 18 T cell receptor beta chains came from one sample sequenced in a study of blood T cells in healthy people across ages. With a J-beta primer mix and a sample-barcoded 5' primer, a second PCR ran 7 to 11 cycles. TCRdb redid the calling of the 5' RACE reads with MiXCR, one entry per CDR3 protein. Of almost 550,000 distinct CDR3 sequences in the sample, 20% to 30% were seen once. The same data also contributed to another study, on T cells of mothers and their children.

The sequenced sample consisted of blood. These receptors all come from a boy under 18 in good health.

The rearrangement joins TRBV7-2 to TRBJ1-1; 9 nucleotides agree with TRBD1. CDR1 is SGHTA and CDR2 is FQGNSA in the germline V gene. With 2 bases clipped from V and 0 bases from J, the junction kept 13 bases outside the gene matches. The CDR3 has 19 amino acids. Here the CDR3 reads CASSLSPGQGGLMNTEAFF. CDR3 DNA: TGTGCCAGCAGCTTATCTCCGGGACAGGGTGGCCTCATGAACACTGAAGCTTTCTTT.

This clonotype has a handful of counts. CDR3 sequence reads: CASSLALGITNEKLFF. The CDR3 DNA sequence: TGTGCCAGCAGCTTAGCGCTGGGGATCACTAATGAAAAACTGTTTTTT. V is TRBV7-2 and J is TRBJ1-4; no reliable D call. V lost 0 bases and J 2 bases, leaving 10 bases between the germline ends. The CDR3 has 16 amino acids. The germline V gene encodes CDR1 SGHTA and CDR2 FQGNSA.

For this clonotype: It may be a read error: a sequence one base away is much more abundant. The chain carries TRBV29-1 and TRBJ2-1, with D unclear. Germline loops: CDR1 SQVTM, CDR2 ANQGSEA. V gave up 5 bases and J gave up 5 bases, with 13 bases separating them. The CDR3 sequence is 13 residues long. The CDR3 DNA reads as TGCAGCGTTCAGGAACTAACCGACAATGAGCAGTTCTTC. Amino acids: CSVQELTDNEQFF.

The chain combines TRBV6-2 or TRBV6-3 with TRBJ2-4, with 8 bases lining up with TRBD1. This CDR3 has 12 residues. V shed 11 bases and J 6 bases; nucleotides not matched to a gene: 6. Per germline, CDR1 MNHEY and CDR2 SVGEGT. CDR3 sequence: CAVGQGGNIQYF. The CDR3 DNA reads TGTGCCGTCGGACAGGGAGGAAACATTCAGTACTTC.

The sample holds a few counts of this clonotype. The chain joins TRBV15 to TRBJ2-7; D remains unclear. Germline lookup yields CDR1 LNHNV and CDR2 YYDKDF (reference sequence). V was pared by 1 base and J by 6 bases, with 10 bases between. The CDR3 consists of 13 residues. The CDR3 DNA follows: TGTGCCACCAGCAGAGTAGAAGGAATCGAGCAGTACTTC. Amino acids: CATSRVEGIEQYF.

The chain combines TRBV11-3 with TRBJ2-3; 8 bases are a match to TRBD1. The CDR3 loop spans 13 amino acids. J gave up 6 bases and V 5 bases, and 4 bases lay outside the gene matches. Germline V gene lookup returns CDR1 SGHNT and CDR2 YENEEA. The CDR3, as DNA: TGTGCCAGCAGCCCGGGACAGGCCGATACGCAGTATTTT. Protein product: CASSPGQADTQYF.

This chain links TRBV6-5 with TRBJ1-5; 9 bases fit TRBD1. Trimming removed 4 bases from V and 4 bases from J; junction bases left unmatched: 8. This CDR3 contains 16 residues. Germline CDR1 is MNHEY and CDR2 is SVGAGI. The CDR3 reads CASSSIPGTGNQPQHF. Here the CDR3 DNA reads TGTGCCAGCAGTTCCATACCCGGGACAGGGAATCAGCCCCAGCATTTT.

This clonotype has a handful of counts. V gene TRBV28 combines with J gene TRBJ2-5; 15 bases agree with TRBD2. The DNA end favors TRBJ2-1, so the J call may be wrong. The CDR3 is 18 amino acids. Per the germline V gene, CDR1 is MDHEN and CDR2 is SYDVKM. This chain's CDR3 is CASSLIGTSGGPDNEQFF. The CDR3 nucleotides are TGTGCCAGCAGTTTAATCGGGACTAGCGGGGGGCCCGACAATGAGCAGTTCTTC.

This clonotype has a handful of counts. V usage is TRBV10-3 and J usage is TRBJ2-7, with 7 positions matching TRBD1. This CDR3 region has 14 residues. J lost 5 bases, V lost 2 bases, and 6 bases had no gene match. Germline values: CDR1 ENHRY, CDR2 SYGVKD. Here the CDR3 reads CAISEEKGAHEQYF. CDR3 sequence (DNA): TGTGCCATCAGTGAGGAGAAGGGGGCCCACGAGCAGTACTTC.

The J gene is TRBJ2-1, the V gene TRBV7-2, with 10 nucleotides matching TRBD2. The V segment lost 6 bases and the J segment 6 bases; nucleotides outside the gene matches: 8. Germline-derived CDR1 and CDR2 are SGHTA and FQGNSA. This CDR3 spans 15 amino acids. CDR3 loop: CASRPPGLASNEQFF. The CDR3 DNA reads TGTGCCAGCAGACCCCCGGGACTAGCGTCCAATGAGCAGTTCTTC.

The chain couples TRBV12-3 or TRBV12-4 to TRBJ2-5; 10 nucleotides line up with TRBD1. The J call is uncertain, as TRBJ2-1 better fits the DNA end. The CDR3 is made up of 13 amino acids. The CDR3 region is CASNLDRGLVQFF. The CDR3 nucleotides read TGTGCCAGCAATCTAGACAGGGGGCTCGTGCAGTTCTTC.

This clonotype was recorded many times. The chain carries TRBV9 and TRBJ2-7, with D perhaps being TRBD1 or TRBD2 (5 bases each). Trimming took off 4 bases at V and 2 bases at J, with 19 bases between the two ends. Germline V lookup: CDR1 SGDLS, CDR2 YYNGEE. This CDR3 comprises 16 residues. The CDR3 bases are TGTGCCAGCAGCCCCAGGAGAGGGGCACAAGCCTACGAGCAGTACTTC. Translating it yields CASSPRRGAQAYEQYF.

This clonotype showed up just a few times. The genes are TRBV4-1 and TRBJ1-4; D call uncertain. V was clipped by 4 bases and J by 0 bases, with 9 bases between them. Germline V gene lookup returns CDR1 MGHRA and CDR2 YSYEKL. The CDR3 is made up of 15 amino acids. The CDR3 DNA sequence: TGCGCCAGCAGCCCCTTTTTGTCAACTAATGAAAAACTGTTTTTT. It translates to CASSPFLSTNEKLFF.

The CDR3 loop is CASSSSQGQDTEAFF. CDR3 nucleotide sequence: TGCGCCAGCAGCTCCTCCCAGGGGCAGGACACTGAAGCTTTCTTT. V usage is TRBV5-1 and J usage is TRBJ1-1; the D gene is possibly TRBD1 (6 bases). The CDR3 totals 15 residues. Germline V lookup: CDR1 SGHRS, CDR2 YFSETQ. The V gene lost 3 bases and the J gene lost 3 bases, with 15 bases spanning the gap.

The gene calls are TRBV15 and TRBJ1-5; 8 bases fit TRBD1. The CDR3 totals 15 residues. Trimming cost V 5 bases and J 7 bases; bases outside gene matches: 10. Germline CDR1 and CDR2: LNHNV and YYDKDF (reference sequence). For the CDR3, the DNA is TGTGCCACCAGCGTGACAGGGGAAGGTAGCCAGCCCCAGCATTTT. It encodes CATSVTGEGSQPQHF.

The CDR3 region has the DNA TGTGCCAGCAGCCAAAAGCAGGGGGCGAGACTGAACACTGAAGCTTTCTTT. Encoded protein: CASSQKQGARLNTEAFF. The chain carries TRBV14 and TRBJ1-1; 8 bases fit TRBD1. The length of the CDR3 is 17 residues. V lost 2 bases, J lost 0 bases, and 8 bases stayed unmatched. In germline, CDR1 is SGHDN, CDR2 FVKESK. The full variable domain, in which reference TRBV14 and TRBJ1-1 provide the parts outside the CDR3, is EAGVTQFPSHSVIEKGQTVTLRCDPISGHDNLYWYRRVMGKEIKFLLHFVKESKQDESGMPNNRFLAERTGGTYSTLKVQPAELEDSGVYFCASSQKQGARLNTEAFFGQGTRLTVV.

There are many counts of this clonotype. The V call is TRBV11-2, the J call TRBJ2-7, with TRBD2 identical over 12 bases. Trimming at V came to 2 bases and at J to 1 base, leaving 0 bases not matched to a gene. CDR1 SGHAT and CDR2 FQNNGV come from the germline V gene. This CDR3 comprises 15 residues. The CDR3 region is CASSLTSGGSYEQYF. The CDR3 DNA sequence: TGTGCCAGCAGCTTAACTAGCGGGGGGTCCTACGAGCAGTACTTC.

The chain couples TRBV19 to TRBJ2-1; 11 bases align to TRBD2. The germline V gene encodes CDR1 LNHDA and CDR2 SQIVND (reference sequence). Trimming took 1 base from V and 9 from J; bases not matched to a gene: 5. The CDR3 is 15 residues long. CDR3 nucleotide sequence: TGTGCCAGTAGTATAGGTAGCGGGAGGGCCACTGAGCAGTTCTTC. Translating it yields CASSIGSGRATEQFF.